Below are 9 T cell receptor beta chains sequenced from a single sample in a study of T cells of healthy individuals. TCRdb recomputed calls from the 5' RACE reads with MiXCR, one row per CDR3 protein. Counted here are approximately 50,000 distinct CDR3 sequences, roughly 14% occurring once; the ten biggest clones make up around 16%. These TCRs come from a human donor in good health.

V and J are TRBV27 and TRBJ1-6; the D gene is possibly TRBD1 (6 bases). The V and J ends lost 8 bases and 3 bases respectively, with 8 bases between them. CDR3 size: 13 residues. Germline-derived CDR1 and CDR2 are MNHEY and SMNVEV (reference sequence). The CDR3 region is CASGQIYNSPLHF. The CDR3 DNA reads TGTGCCAGCGGACAGATCTATAATTCACCCCTCCACTTT.

This chain connects TRBV24-1 to TRBJ2-1; 8 bases are shared with TRBD2. The CDR3 has 16 amino acids. V dropped 3 bases and J dropped 12; count of bases not matched to a gene: 15. The germline V gene encodes CDR1 KGHDR and CDR2 SFDVKD. Here the CDR3 reads CATSDRAGAGSRWQFF. The CDR3 nucleotides are TGTGCCACCAGTGATCGAGCGGGGGCCGGGAGCCGGTGGCAGTTCTTC.

J is TRBJ1-2 and V is TRBV30; D gene unclear. Germline values: CDR1 GTSNPN, CDR2 SVGIG (reference sequence). CDR3 size: 12 residues. The V gene lost 1 base and the J gene lost 6 bases, with 9 bases spanning the gap. CDR3 sequence: CAWSALRHGYTF. CDR3 sequence (DNA): TGTGCCTGGAGTGCGTTGCGACATGGCTACACCTTC.

The CDR3 coding sequence is TGCGCCAGCAGCGGCGGGACTAGCGCCTACAATGAGCAGTTCTTC. It translates to CASSGGTSAYNEQFF. The rearrangement links TRBV5-1 to TRBJ2-1; the match to TRBD2 covers 10 bases. This CDR3 contains 15 residues. After removal of 4 bases from V and 2 bases from J, the junction contained 3 bases not matched to a gene. Germline CDR1 is SGHRS and CDR2 is YFSETQ.

The V and J genes are TRBV18 and TRBJ1-5, with D maybe TRBD1 (5 bases). V was clipped by 3 bases and J by 2 bases, with 11 bases between them. The CDR3 loop spans 15 amino acids. Germline V gene lookup returns CDR1 KGHSH and CDR2 LQKENI. This chain's CDR3 is CASSPVSGGNQPQHF. DNA for the CDR3: TGTGCCAGCTCACCGGTCTCGGGGGGCAATCAGCCCCAGCATTTT.

V usage is TRBV30 and J usage is TRBJ1-4; no firm D call. V lost 1 base and J lost 7, with 13 bases in between. Looked up from germline, CDR1 is GTSNPN and CDR2 is SVGIG (reference sequence). CDR3 length: 14 residues. The CDR3 spells CAWSGVSSGEKLFF. The CDR3, as DNA: TGTGCCTGGAGTGGGGTCAGTTCGGGTGAAAAACTGTTTTTT.

This clonotype is labeled medium-sized (0.01 to 0.1%). This sequence joins TRBV6-5 and TRBJ2-5; 9 nucleotides line up with TRBD2. In germline, CDR1 is MNHEY, CDR2 SVGAGI. After removal of 2 bases from V and 4 bases from J, the junction contained 8 bases not matched to a gene. There are 16 residues in the CDR3. This chain's CDR3 is CASSYRRGGSTETQYF. Written as DNA, the CDR3 is TGTGCCAGCAGTTACAGGCGGGGGGGGTCCACAGAGACCCAGTACTTC.

V and J are TRBV9 and TRBJ2-1; D assignment may be TRBD1 or TRBD2 (5 bases each). Germline CDR1 and CDR2: SGDLS and YYNGEE. The CDR3 has 15 amino acids. Trimming left V 0 bases short and J 7 bases short, with 14 bases between. The CDR3 DNA reads as TGTGCCAGCAGCGTAGGCCCGGGACGAGGGAATGAGCAGTTCTTC. Translating it yields CASSVGPGRGNEQFF.

The chain employs TRBV7-3 and TRBJ2-2; tentatively, D is TRBD2 (5 bases). This CDR3 contains 15 residues. Per germline, CDR1 SGHTA and CDR2 FQGTGA. The V end lost 5 bases, the J end lost 8 bases, and 18 bases lay between the germline ends. The CDR3 loop is CASSDPTGKFGELFF. Here the CDR3 DNA reads TGTGCCAGCAGCGACCCGACGGGAAAATTTGGGGAGCTGTTTTTT. The full variable domain, its missing parts supplied by reference TRBV7-3 and TRBJ2-2, is GAGVSQTPSNKVTEKGKYVELRCDPISGHTALYWYRQSLGQGPEFLIYFQGTGAADDSGLPNDRFFAVRPEGSVSTLKIQRTERGDSAVYLCASSDPTGKFGELFFGEGSRLTVL.